The following is a T cell receptor (beta chain) sequence with its context. The source of the sample is a study of shared clonotypes between healthy human individuals. Germline lookup yields CDR1 SQVTM and CDR2 ANQGSEA. V lost 4 bases, J lost 0 bases, and 10 bases lay in between. The CDR3 sequence is 13 residues long. Donors, healthy HIV-negative adults, lacked recent acute infections or vaccinations. Produced via immunoSEQ multiplex PCR; TCRdb's table is partial and in-frame only. The data contain 950,000 to 1,300,000 clones, about 80% of them singletons. The origin of this receptor is a young man in good health. The sequencing sample was made of memory CD4+ T cells sorted from blood. Documented subset: CD45RA-negative fraction. V and J are TRBV29-1 and TRBJ2-7, with D perhaps given as TRBD1 or TRBD2 (5 bases each). The CDR3, as DNA: TGCAGCGTTGTTGGGGGAATCTCCTACGAGCAGTACTTC. Translating it yields CSVVGGISYEQYF.